Given below is one T cell receptor beta chain in context. The antigen remains unidentified. This sample is part of a study of T cells in Graves' hyperthyroidism and ophthalmopathy. Whole-study results and caveats: Most expanded thyroid clonotypes above 0.001 recurred in blood.

Germline V gene sequence: CDR1 DFQATT, CDR2 SNEGSKA (reference sequence). The CDR3 covers 13 residues. The germline V and J ends were trimmed by 2 bases and 2 bases, with 9 bases remaining between them. TCR beta CDR3 regions were amplified from RNA transcripts. TCR CDR3 regions were first amplified by RT-PCR with HTBI primers. Via MiXCR, TCRdb re-called the multiplex PCR reads, giving one row per CDR3 protein. The data contain around 620,000 distinct CDR3 sequences, 13% to 15% of them singletons. Isolation of PBMCs was performed on 8 to 10 ml fresh peripheral blood. The chain carries TRBV20-1 and TRBJ2-5; D gene ambiguous. The sample comprised blood. The sequence was collected from a woman between 18 and 29 years old with Graves' ophthalmopathy. DNA for the CDR3: TGCAGTGCTAGAAGGGAAAGACAAGAGACCCAGTACTTC. The encoded protein is CSARRERQETQYF.